These 22 T cell receptor beta chains were all obtained from the same sample, sequenced in a study of blood T cell repertoires in COVID-19. The data were produced by immunoSEQ multiplex PCR, yet TCRdb's version contains in-frame clones alone and is incomplete. Here the sample spans fewer than 250,000 clones, about 82% being singletons. The specimen sequenced was PBMCs or T cells enriched from blood (not recorded which). The receptors stem from a woman between 50 and 59 years old who had recovered from COVID-19.

The chain is built from TRBV11-3 and TRBJ2-2, with 8 positions matching TRBD2. This CDR3 has 15 amino acids. Trimming cost V 5 bases and J 3 bases; bases outside gene matches: 5. Germline V gene sequence: CDR1 SGHNT, CDR2 YENEEA. The CDR3 region is CASSGSGRHTGELFF. CDR3 nucleotides: TGTGCCAGCAGCGGAAGCGGGAGACACACCGGGGAGCTGTTTTTT.

This clone appeared once. The V gene is TRBV4-2, the J gene TRBJ2-5; the match to TRBD1 covers 10 bases. The germline gives CDR1 LGHNA, CDR2 YNFKEQ. The CDR3 length is 15 residues. J lost 3 bases, V lost 4 bases, and 5 bases had no gene match. The chain's CDR3 is CASSPGTGAKETQYF. CDR3 in DNA: TGTGCCAGCAGCCCTGGGACAGGGGCGAAAGAGACCCAGTACTTC.

CDR3 DNA sequence: TGTGCCAGTAGTTCGATCTACCTCGATCCCTACAATGAGCAGTTCTTC. Its translation: CASSSIYLDPYNEQFF. The chain couples TRBV19 to TRBJ2-1; D is undetermined. V was pared by 5 bases and J by 2 bases, with 16 bases between. The CDR3 covers 16 residues. The germline CDR1 and CDR2 sequences are LNHDA and SQIVND (reference sequence). Looking up the rest from reference TRBV19 and TRBJ2-1 gives the full variable domain: DGGITQSPKYLFRKEGQNVTLSCEQNLNHDAMYWYRQDPGQGLRLIYYSQIVNDFQKGDIAEGYSVSREKKESFPLTVTSAQKNPTAFYLCASSSIYLDPYNEQFFGPGTRLTVL.

The rearrangement uses TRBV27 and TRBJ2-5, with D tentatively TRBD1 (6 bases). The CDR3 loop spans 13 amino acids. Germline CDR1 reads MNHEY; CDR2 reads SMNVEV (reference sequence). The ends were cut back, 4 bases at V and 7 bases at J, with 13 bases in the middle. This chain's CDR3 is CASSSTGPGTQYF. The CDR3 region has the DNA TGTGCCAGCAGTTCAACAGGGCCGGGGACCCAGTACTTC.

V is TRBV6-4 and J is TRBJ2-2; 7 bases line up with TRBD2. J was trimmed by 3 bases and V by 7 bases; bases with no gene match: 8. The CDR3 sequence is 15 residues long. Per germline, CDR1 MRHNA and CDR2 SNTAGT. The CDR3: CASNPSGADTGELFF. DNA of the CDR3: TGTGCCAGCAATCCCAGCGGGGCCGACACCGGGGAGCTGTTTTTT.

This chain links TRBV6-2 or TRBV6-3 with TRBJ1-2; no definite D call. The CDR3 covers 15 residues. The V gene lost 2 bases and the J gene lost 4 bases, with 14 bases spanning the gap. Per germline, CDR1 MNHEY and CDR2 SVGEGT. In nucleotides, the CDR3 is TGTGCCAGCAGTTACGGCCGGCTCCAGGTCTATGGCTACACCTTC. This encodes CASSYGRLQVYGYTF.

This sequence joins TRBV5-4 and TRBJ2-4; TRBD2 agrees at 7 bases. CDR1 SGHNT and CDR2 YYREEE come from the germline V gene (reference sequence). V was pared by 4 bases and J by 7 bases, with 8 bases of the junction left unmatched. The CDR3 is 14 residues long. The CDR3 bases are TGTGCCAGCAGCGTTAGCGGGCCCCGGAACATTCAGTACTTC. Translating it yields CASSVSGPRNIQYF. Full variable domain (rest looked up from reference TRBV5-4 and TRBJ2-4): ETGVTQSPTHLIKTRGQQVTLRCSSQSGHNTVSWYQQALGQGPQFIFQYYREEENGRGNFPPRFSGLQFPNYSSELNVNALELDDSALYLCASSVSGPRNIQYFGAGTRLSVL.

This clone has only a few counts. V usage is TRBV11-2 and J usage is TRBJ1-3; the D gene is possibly TRBD1 (5 bases). The germline gives CDR1 SGHAT, CDR2 FQNNGV. This CDR3 has 17 residues. The V gene lost 1 base and the J gene lost 1 base, with 14 bases spanning the gap. The CDR3 coding sequence is TGTGCCAGCAGCTTAGCGGTGGGGCAGCTATCTGGAAACACCATATATTTT. Its protein product is CASSLAVGQLSGNTIYF.

The chain employs TRBV28 and TRBJ1-5, with TRBD1 as a possible D gene (6 bases). The CDR3 is 16 amino acids. Trimming took 3 bases from V and 1 from J, leaving 13 bases between them. Germline assignment: CDR1 MDHEN and CDR2 SYDVKM. The DNA of the CDR3 is TGTGCCAGCAGTTTGAGTTACAGGGAAAGCAATCAGCCCCAGCATTTT. Its translation is CASSLSYRESNQPQHF.

The chain joins TRBV5-1 to TRBJ1-2, with TRBD1 as a possible D gene (5 bases). This CDR3 comprises 16 residues. V lost 0 bases, J lost 8 bases, and 20 bases lay in between. The germline V gene encodes CDR1 SGHRS and CDR2 YFSETQ. The DNA of the CDR3 is TGCGCCAGCAGCTTGGATCGGCTCCGCCAGGGATCGGGCTACACCTTC. It is translated as CASSLDRLRQGSGYTF.

V is TRBV5-1 and J is TRBJ2-5; a weak D match, TRBD1 (6 bases). The ends were cut back, 2 bases at V and 4 bases at J, with 9 bases in the middle. Germline V lookup: CDR1 SGHRS, CDR2 YFSETQ. The CDR3 has 13 residues. CDR3 region: CASSLQGGETQYF. CDR3 sequence (DNA): TGCGCCAGCAGCTTACAGGGCGGAGAGACCCAGTACTTC. The full variable domain, rest sourced from reference TRBV5-1 and TRBJ2-5, is KAGVTQTPRYLIKTRGQQVTLSCSPISGHRSVSWYQQTPGQGLQFLFEYFSETQRNKGNFPGRFSGRQFSNSRSEMNVSTLELGDSALYLCASSLQGGETQYFGPGTRLLVL.

The V and J genes are TRBV19 and TRBJ2-2; 8 bases are a match to TRBD1. Unmatched junction bases numbered 4, after V lost 2 bases and J lost 5 bases. Germline-derived CDR1 and CDR2 are LNHDA and SQIVND (reference sequence). This CDR3 has 15 amino acids. DNA for the CDR3: TGTGCCAGTAGTATATTGCAGGGGGCAACCGGGGAGCTGTTTTTT. Translating gives CASSILQGATGELFF.

In its sample, this clone was seen once. The chain joins TRBV3-1 (or the pseudogene TRBV3-2) to TRBJ1-6; TRBD1 matches at 10 bases. V was pared by 4 bases and J by 9 bases, with 3 bases of the junction left unmatched. This CDR3 is built from 14 residues. Germline CDR1 is LGHDT and CDR2 is YNNKEL (reference sequence). CDR3: CASSRQGAVSPLHF. Here the CDR3 DNA reads TGTGCCAGCAGCCGACAGGGGGCAGTTTCACCCCTCCACTTT.

The chain couples TRBV5-6 to TRBJ1-2; D possibly corresponds to TRBD1 (6 bases). The V gene's germline CDR1 is SGHDT and CDR2 YYEEEE. The CDR3 sequence is 15 residues long. With 4 bases removed from V and 4 bases from J, the gap between germline ends came to 17 bases. In nucleotides, the CDR3 is TGTGCCAGCAGCATAGATGGGACATCCTTCTATGGCTACACCTTC. Its protein is CASSIDGTSFYGYTF.

In its sample, this clone was seen once. This sequence joins TRBV29-1 and TRBJ2-5, with no clear D. Trimming removed 2 bases from V and 4 bases from J, with 17 bases in between. Germline V gene data show CDR1 as SQVTM and CDR2 as ANQGSEA. The CDR3 has 15 amino acids. This CDR3 reads CSVESRLRPAETQYF. The DNA of the CDR3 is TGCAGCGTTGAATCCCGTCTGAGGCCCGCAGAGACCCAGTACTTC.

The J gene is TRBJ2-1, the V gene TRBV5-1, with TRBD2 matching over 8 bases. The trim removed 0 bases at V and 8 bases at J, leaving 7 bases unmatched. Germline V gene sequence: CDR1 SGHRS, CDR2 YFSETQ. The CDR3 covers 15 residues. The CDR3 loop reads CASSLAGREVDEQFF. DNA for the CDR3: TGCGCCAGCAGCTTGGCGGGGCGGGAGGTGGATGAGCAGTTCTTC.

The chain is built from TRBV9 and TRBJ2-3; possible D gene TRBD1, 6 bases. CDR1 is SGDLS and CDR2 is YYNGEE in the germline V gene. V shed 0 bases and J shed 1 base, with 9 bases lying between them. This CDR3 is 15 amino acids long. The CDR3 loop reads CASSVANRGTDTQYF. CDR3 DNA sequence: TGTGCCAGCAGCGTAGCTAACAGGGGCACAGATACGCAGTATTTT.

This clone was seen just once. V gene TRBV10-3 combines with J gene TRBJ1-1, with D possibly being TRBD1 (6 bases). The CDR3 extends over 14 amino acids. Germline CDR1 ENHRY, CDR2 SYGVKD. Between the trimmed V and J ends, which lost 7 bases and 4 bases, there was a span of 16 bases. CDR3 sequence reads: CAITTGQGFTEAFF. The CDR3 nucleotides read TGTGCCATCACCACGGGGCAGGGGTTCACTGAAGCTTTCTTT.

CDR3 in amino acids: CASSRGQGVTEAFF. The CDR3 nucleotides are TGTGCCAGCAGCAGGGGACAGGGGGTGACTGAAGCTTTCTTT. The chain uses TRBV9 and TRBJ1-1; 11 nucleotides match TRBD1. Germline V lookup: CDR1 SGDLS, CDR2 YYNGEE. Trimming took 4 bases from V and 5 from J; bases not matched to a gene: 4. The CDR3 consists of 14 residues.

The V gene is TRBV5-4, the J gene TRBJ1-4; unclear D gene. Germline values: CDR1 SGHNT, CDR2 YYREEE (reference sequence). The CDR3 runs 16 residues. The V gene lost 4 bases and the J gene lost 0 bases, with 13 bases spanning the gap. CDR3 nucleotides: TGTGCCAGCAGCCCGGAGGGCGGTGCAACTAATGAAAAACTGTTTTTT. This codes for CASSPEGGATNEKLFF.

There are a few counts of this clone. The rearrangement links TRBV3-1 (or the pseudogene TRBV3-2) to TRBJ1-2, with 8 bases that match TRBD1. Germline CDR1 LGHDT, CDR2 YNNKEL (reference sequence). CDR3 size: 15 residues. The V gene end was trimmed by 1 base and the J gene end by 5 bases; junction bases not matched to a gene: 6. The DNA of the CDR3 is TGTGCCAGCAGCCAAGTGCACAGGGGGAGGTATGGCTACACCTTC. Translated, it gives CASSQVHRGRYGYTF.

The chain recombines TRBV12-5 with TRBJ1-1; no clear D gene. CDR3 size: 18 residues. The V gene's germline CDR1 is LGHNT and CDR2 FRNRAP. V lost 0 bases and J 1 base, leaving 18 bases between the germline ends. CDR3 nucleotide sequence: TGTGCTAGTGGTTTGGTACTACGACCGCGGGCCGGGAACACTGAAGCTTTCTTT. Protein sequence: CASGLVLRPRAGNTEAFF.